A single sample gave rise to the 20 T cell receptor beta chains below, sequenced in a study of T-cell reconstitution after alpha-beta-depleted transplantation in children. Unique molecular identifiers were incorporated into the prepared TCRbeta library. Using its own MiXCR run on the PCR reads, TCRdb lists one record per CDR3 protein. The sample shows a few hundred thousand distinct CDR3 sequences, over 25% of them seen only once. The material was PBMCs, obtained before TCRalphabeta/CD19-depleted stem cell transplant. The receptor set was obtained from a boy younger than two with Wiskott-Aldrich syndrome, due to receive a stem cell transplant.

The V gene is TRBV11-1, the J gene TRBJ2-1; tentatively, D is TRBD2 (6 bases). The ends were cut back, 6 bases at V and 0 bases at J, with 21 bases in the middle. Germline V gene data show CDR1 as SGHAT and CDR2 as FQDESV (reference sequence). The CDR3 runs to 18 residues. The chain's CDR3 is CASSSQARGSLSYNEQFF. Written as DNA, the CDR3 is TGTGCCAGCAGTTCCCAGGCACGGGGGTCCCTCTCCTACAATGAGCAGTTCTTC.

The CDR3 DNA reads as TGCGCCAGCAGCCAAGGTCCTCTAGTAGCCGAGCAGTACTTC. Amino acids: CASSQGPLVAEQYF. The rearrangement joins TRBV4-1 to TRBJ2-7; D is undetermined. Per the germline V gene, CDR1 is MGHRA and CDR2 is YSYEKL. The V end lost 1 base, the J end lost 6 bases, and 13 bases lay between the germline ends. This CDR3 contains 14 residues.

This sequence joins TRBV18 and TRBJ1-1; D possibly corresponds to TRBD1 (5 bases). The germline V gene encodes CDR1 KGHSH and CDR2 LQKENI. This CDR3 has 14 amino acids. With 3 bases removed from V and 7 bases from J, the gap between germline ends came to 15 bases. CDR3 nucleotides: TGTGCCAGCTCACCCATCCCAGGGTTGGGTGAAGCTTTCTTT. This codes for CASSPIPGLGEAFF.

This rearrangement joins TRBV12-3 or TRBV12-4 to TRBJ2-2; D gene uncertain. The CDR3 is made up of 16 amino acids. V was clipped by 3 bases and J by 7 bases, with 18 bases between them. CDR3 bases: TGTGCCAGCAGTTTCCTTGGTGATAGCAGGAACGGGGAGCTGTTTTTT. This encodes CASSFLGDSRNGELFF.

The chain combines TRBV6-2 or TRBV6-3 with TRBJ2-7; D unresolved. The CDR3 totals 13 residues. The V end lost 4 bases, the J end lost 2 bases, and 9 bases lay between the germline ends. From germline, CDR1 is MNHEY and CDR2 SVGEGT. DNA of the CDR3: TGTGCCAGCAGTTCCAGCGTTCCCTACGAGCAGTACTTC. It yields the protein CASSSSVPYEQYF.

The table lists this clonotype with a few counts. The V and J genes are TRBV20-1 and TRBJ2-7, with 9 nucleotides matching TRBD1. CDR1 DFQATT and CDR2 SNEGSKA come from the germline V gene (reference sequence). J gave up 4 bases and V 5 bases, and 6 bases lay outside the gene matches. The CDR3 loop spans 13 amino acids. The CDR3 spells CSAFRTGAYEQYF. For the CDR3, the DNA is TGCAGTGCTTTCCGGACAGGGGCATACGAGCAGTACTTC.

V gene TRBV19 combines with J gene TRBJ2-2, with 8 bases that match TRBD2. Per germline, CDR1 LNHDA and CDR2 SQIVND (reference sequence). This CDR3 is built from 14 residues. The ends lost 3 bases at V and 6 bases at J; junction bases unmatched: 3. The CDR3 region is CASSIVLAAGELFF. The CDR3 DNA is TGTGCCAGTAGTATCGTACTAGCGGCCGGGGAGCTGTTTTTT.

This clonotype was counted a few times. V is TRBV18 and J is TRBJ2-1; D uncertain. Germline assignment: CDR1 KGHSH and CDR2 LQKENI. CDR3 length: 15 amino acids. The V and J ends lost 3 bases and 1 base respectively, with 10 bases between them. The CDR3 nucleotides are TGTGCCAGCTCACCTCTAGTGTCATCCTACAATGAGCAGTTCTTC. It translates to CASSPLVSSYNEQFF.

Concerning this clonotype itself: A junction end diverges from the germline sequence, so it may reflect a read error. This chain joins TRBV11-2 and TRBJ2-1; 11 bases are a match to TRBD2. The CDR3 extends over 18 amino acids. Germline assignment: CDR1 SGHAT and CDR2 FQNNGV. DNA of the CDR3: TGTGCCAGCAGCTTGATTGGTTTAGCGGGAGGGGATTACAATGGGCAGTTCTTC. This gives the protein CASSLIGLAGGDYNGQFF.

This chain uses TRBV29-1 with TRBJ2-2; D is perhaps TRBD2 (6 bases). Germline CDR1 is SQVTM and CDR2 is ANQGSEA. The CDR3 runs to 14 residues. CDR3 sequence (DNA): TGCAGTGGGGGGAACTGGGGGAACACCGGGGAGCTGTTTTTT. Translating it yields CSGGNWGNTGELFF.

This clonotype was observed a handful of times. The CDR3: CAWSRDTNQPQHF. Here the CDR3 DNA reads TGTGCCTGGAGCCGGGACACCAATCAGCCCCAGCATTTT. The chain combines TRBV30 with TRBJ1-5; possible D gene TRBD1, 6 bases. There are 13 residues in the CDR3. Trimming removed 3 bases from V and 3 bases from J, with 9 bases in between. The germline V gene encodes CDR1 GTSNPN and CDR2 SVGIG (reference sequence).

In its sample, this clonotype was seen a few times. This chain connects TRBV7-2 to TRBJ2-1; 7 nucleotides align to TRBD2. This CDR3 has 16 residues. V dropped 0 bases and J dropped 1; count of bases not matched to a gene: 3. Germline assignment: CDR1 SGHTA and CDR2 FQGNSA. CDR3 amino acids: CASSLARGKSYNEQFF. CDR3 sequence (DNA): TGTGCCAGCAGCTTAGCGCGGGGGAAATCCTACAATGAGCAGTTCTTC.

The CDR3 spells CASSRREMGGTNEQFF. Written as DNA, the CDR3 is TGTGCCAGCAGCCGGCGGGAGATGGGAGGGACCAATGAGCAGTTCTTC. The rearrangement joins TRBV4-2 to TRBJ2-1; 7 nucleotides agree with TRBD2. Germline CDR1 is LGHNA and CDR2 is YNFKEQ. V dropped 4 bases and J dropped 6; count of bases not matched to a gene: 12. The CDR3 loop spans 16 amino acids.

The rearrangement uses TRBV10-3 and TRBJ2-2, with D possibly matching TRBD1 (6 bases). The CDR3 extends over 15 amino acids. Germline V gene sequence: CDR1 ENHRY, CDR2 SYGVKD. Trimming took off 6 bases at V and 1 base at J, with 12 bases between the two ends. The chain's CDR3 is CAISPGTQNTGELFF. As DNA, the CDR3 is TGTGCCATCAGCCCCGGGACACAGAACACCGGGGAGCTGTTTTTT.

This clonotype has more than one count but fewer than ten. The chain combines TRBV6-1 with TRBJ1-4; 8 nucleotides match TRBD1. Germline V gives CDR1 MNHNS, CDR2 SASEGT. This CDR3 comprises 15 residues. Losses at the gene ends were 4 bases for V and 8 bases for J; bases not matched to a gene: 9. The CDR3 DNA reads TGTGCCAGCAGTGGCCAGGGGGCGAGGGCGGAAAAACTGTTTTTT. It is translated as CASSGQGARAEKLFF.

The CDR3 here is CASSPALLADTQYF. The DNA of the CDR3 is TGTGCCAGCAGCCCCGCCCTGCTTGCAGATACGCAGTATTTT. The chain employs TRBV7-8 and TRBJ2-3, with unresolved D. This CDR3 is built from 14 residues. In germline, CDR1 is SGHVS, CDR2 FQNEAQ. Trimming cost V 5 bases and J 4 bases, with 13 bases left between them.

Only a few counts were recorded for this clonotype. This chain connects TRBV5-1 to TRBJ2-3, with TRBD2 identical over 7 bases. Germline trimming cut 7 bases from V and 5 bases from J; bases unmatched to any gene: 7. Germline V gene lookup returns CDR1 SGHRS and CDR2 YFSETQ. The CDR3 is 13 residues long. Here the CDR3 reads CASRRGEKDTQYF. For the CDR3, the DNA is TGCGCCAGCCGACGGGGGGAAAAAGATACGCAGTATTTT.

The chain employs TRBV5-5 and TRBJ2-5; no definite D call. Germline V CDR1 and CDR2: SGHKS, YYEKEE (reference sequence). Trimming took off 2 bases at V and 1 base at J, with 6 bases between the two ends. This CDR3 comprises 13 residues. The CDR3 DNA follows: TGTGCCAGCAGCTTTCAACCCCAAGAGACCCAGTACTTC. Protein product: CASSFQPQETQYF.

This chain's CDR3 is CSVQGVESTDTQYF. Here the CDR3 DNA reads TGCAGCGTCCAGGGGGTTGAGAGCACAGATACGCAGTATTTT. The rearrangement links TRBV29-1 to TRBJ2-3; TRBD1 matches at 7 bases. Germline lookup yields CDR1 SQVTM and CDR2 ANQGSEA. The CDR3 covers 14 residues. Germline trimming cut 6 bases from V and 0 bases from J; bases unmatched to any gene: 6.

This chain connects TRBV28 to TRBJ2-1; TRBD2 agrees at 8 bases. Germline V CDR1 and CDR2: MDHEN, SYDVKM. J was trimmed by 5 bases and V by 2 bases; bases with no gene match: 5. There are 15 residues in the CDR3. CDR3 sequence: CASSLSGRKNNEQFF. The CDR3, as DNA: TGTGCCAGCAGTTTAAGCGGGAGAAAAAACAATGAGCAGTTCTTC.